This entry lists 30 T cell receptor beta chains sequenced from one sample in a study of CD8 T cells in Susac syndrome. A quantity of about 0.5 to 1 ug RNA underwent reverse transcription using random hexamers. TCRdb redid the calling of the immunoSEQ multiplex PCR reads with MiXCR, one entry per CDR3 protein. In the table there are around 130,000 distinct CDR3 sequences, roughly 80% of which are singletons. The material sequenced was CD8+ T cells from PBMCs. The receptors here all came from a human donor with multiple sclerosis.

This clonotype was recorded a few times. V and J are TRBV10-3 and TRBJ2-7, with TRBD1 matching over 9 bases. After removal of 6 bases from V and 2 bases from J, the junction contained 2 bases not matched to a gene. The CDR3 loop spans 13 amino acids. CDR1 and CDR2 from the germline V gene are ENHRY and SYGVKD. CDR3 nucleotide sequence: TGTGCCATCAGGGGGGACAGGGCCTACGAGCAGTACTTC. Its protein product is CAIRGDRAYEQYF.

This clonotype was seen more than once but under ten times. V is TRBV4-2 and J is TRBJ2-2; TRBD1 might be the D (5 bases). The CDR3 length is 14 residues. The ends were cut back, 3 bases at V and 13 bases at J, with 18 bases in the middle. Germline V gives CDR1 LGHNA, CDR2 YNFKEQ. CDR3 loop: CASSQGRQSVGLFF. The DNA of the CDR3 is TGTGCCAGCAGCCAGGGTCGACAGAGTGTGGGGCTGTTTTTT.

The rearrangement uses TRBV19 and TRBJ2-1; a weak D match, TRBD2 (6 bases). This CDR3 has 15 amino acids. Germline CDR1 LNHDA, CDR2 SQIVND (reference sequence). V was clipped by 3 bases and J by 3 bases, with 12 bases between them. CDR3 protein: CASSMGSGNYNEQFF. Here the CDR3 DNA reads TGTGCCAGTAGTATGGGTAGCGGCAACTACAATGAGCAGTTCTTC.

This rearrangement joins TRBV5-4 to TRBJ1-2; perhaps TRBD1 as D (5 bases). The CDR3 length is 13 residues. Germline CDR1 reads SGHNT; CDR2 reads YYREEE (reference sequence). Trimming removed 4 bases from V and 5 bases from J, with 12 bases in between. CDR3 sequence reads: CASSTDSFYGYTF. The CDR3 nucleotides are TGTGCCAGCAGCACCGACAGCTTTTATGGCTACACCTTC.

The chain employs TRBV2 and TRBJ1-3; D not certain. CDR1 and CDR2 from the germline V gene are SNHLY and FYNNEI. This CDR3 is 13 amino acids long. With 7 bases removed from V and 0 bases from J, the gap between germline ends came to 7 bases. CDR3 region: CASNWNSGNTIYF. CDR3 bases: TGTGCCAGCAATTGGAACTCTGGAAACACCATATATTTT.

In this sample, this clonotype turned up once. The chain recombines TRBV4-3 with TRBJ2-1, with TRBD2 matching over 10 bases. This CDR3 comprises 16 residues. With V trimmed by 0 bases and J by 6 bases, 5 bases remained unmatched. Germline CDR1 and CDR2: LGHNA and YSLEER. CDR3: CASSQDWLAGVNEQFF. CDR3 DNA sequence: TGCGCCAGCAGCCAAGATTGGCTAGCGGGGGTCAATGAGCAGTTCTTC.

CDR3 sequence: CASSEWTGEYSPLHF. The DNA for the CDR3 is TGTGCCAGCAGCGAATGGACAGGGGAATATTCACCCCTCCACTTT. The chain couples TRBV14 to TRBJ1-6; TRBD1 matches at 9 bases. The CDR3 consists of 15 residues. Per germline, CDR1 SGHDN and CDR2 FVKESK. Trimming at V came to 5 bases and at J to 8 bases, leaving 7 bases not matched to a gene.

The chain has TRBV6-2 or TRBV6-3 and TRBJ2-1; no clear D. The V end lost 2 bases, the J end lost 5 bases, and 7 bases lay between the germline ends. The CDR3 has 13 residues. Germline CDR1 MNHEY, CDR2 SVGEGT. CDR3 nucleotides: TGTGCCAGCAGTTACAGGGAAAACAATGAGCAGTTCTTC. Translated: CASSYRENNEQFF.

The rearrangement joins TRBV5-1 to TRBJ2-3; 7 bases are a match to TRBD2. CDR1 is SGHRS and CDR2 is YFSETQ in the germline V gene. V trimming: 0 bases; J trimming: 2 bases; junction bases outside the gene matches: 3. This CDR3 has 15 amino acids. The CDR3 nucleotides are TGCGCCAGCAGCTTGGAGGGACTATACACAGATACGCAGTATTTT. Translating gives CASSLEGLYTDTQYF. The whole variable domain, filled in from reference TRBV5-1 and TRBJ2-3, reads KAGVTQTPRYLIKTRGQQVTLSCSPISGHRSVSWYQQTPGQGLQFLFEYFSETQRNKGNFPGRFSGRQFSNSRSEMNVSTLELGDSALYLCASSLEGLYTDTQYFGPGTRLTVL.

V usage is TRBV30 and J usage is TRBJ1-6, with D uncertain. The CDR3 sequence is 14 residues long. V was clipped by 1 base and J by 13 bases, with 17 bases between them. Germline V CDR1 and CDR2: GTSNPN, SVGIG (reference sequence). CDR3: CAWSAGSGMTPLHF. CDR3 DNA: TGTGCCTGGAGTGCGGGCAGCGGTATGACTCCCCTCCACTTT.

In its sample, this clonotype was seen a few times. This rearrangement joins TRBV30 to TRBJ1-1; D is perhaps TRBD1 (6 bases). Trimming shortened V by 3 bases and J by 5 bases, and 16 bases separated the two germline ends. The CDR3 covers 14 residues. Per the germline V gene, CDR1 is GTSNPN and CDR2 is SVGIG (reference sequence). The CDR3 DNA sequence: TGTGCCTGGAGCTCTTTAGGGGGGCTGACTGAAGCTTTCTTT. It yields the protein CAWSSLGGLTEAFF.

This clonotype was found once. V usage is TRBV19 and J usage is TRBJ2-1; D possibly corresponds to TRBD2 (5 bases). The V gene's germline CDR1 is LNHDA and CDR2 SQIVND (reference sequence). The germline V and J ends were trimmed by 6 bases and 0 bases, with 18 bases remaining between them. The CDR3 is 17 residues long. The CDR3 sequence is CASRESPGVSSYNEQFF. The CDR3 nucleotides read TGTGCCAGTAGGGAGAGTCCCGGGGTTTCCTCCTACAATGAGCAGTTCTTC.

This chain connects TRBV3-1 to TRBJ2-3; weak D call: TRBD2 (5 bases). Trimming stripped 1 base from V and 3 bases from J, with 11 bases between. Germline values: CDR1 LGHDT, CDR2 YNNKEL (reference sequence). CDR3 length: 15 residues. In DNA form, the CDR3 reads TGTGCCAGCAGCCAAGCCCGAGGGTTAACAGATACGCAGTATTTT. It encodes CASSQARGLTDTQYF.

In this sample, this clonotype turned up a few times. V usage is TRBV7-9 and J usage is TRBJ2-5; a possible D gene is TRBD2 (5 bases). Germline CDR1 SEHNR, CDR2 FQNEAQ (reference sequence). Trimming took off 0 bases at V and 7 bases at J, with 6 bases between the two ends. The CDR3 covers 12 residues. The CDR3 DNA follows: TGTGCCAGCAGCTTAGCGGGAGTGACCCAGTACTTC. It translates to CASSLAGVTQYF.

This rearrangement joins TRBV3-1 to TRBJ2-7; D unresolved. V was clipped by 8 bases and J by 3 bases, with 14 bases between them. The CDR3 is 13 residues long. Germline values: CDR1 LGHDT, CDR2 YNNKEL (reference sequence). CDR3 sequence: CASSDGDFYEQYF. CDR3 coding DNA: TGTGCCAGCTCCGACGGAGACTTCTACGAGCAGTACTTC.

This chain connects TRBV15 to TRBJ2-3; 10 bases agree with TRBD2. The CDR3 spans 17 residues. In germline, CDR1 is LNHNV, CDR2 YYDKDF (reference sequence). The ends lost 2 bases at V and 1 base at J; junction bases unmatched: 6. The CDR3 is CATSRPKGTSGTDTQYF. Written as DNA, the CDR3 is TGTGCCACCAGCAGACCTAAGGGGACTAGCGGCACAGATACGCAGTATTTT.

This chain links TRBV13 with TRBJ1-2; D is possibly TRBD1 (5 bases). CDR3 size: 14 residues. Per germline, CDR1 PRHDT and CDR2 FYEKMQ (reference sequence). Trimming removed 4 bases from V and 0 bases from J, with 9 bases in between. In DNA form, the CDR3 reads TGTGCCAGCAGCTCGACAGAGACTAACTATGGCTACACCTTC. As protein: CASSSTETNYGYTF.

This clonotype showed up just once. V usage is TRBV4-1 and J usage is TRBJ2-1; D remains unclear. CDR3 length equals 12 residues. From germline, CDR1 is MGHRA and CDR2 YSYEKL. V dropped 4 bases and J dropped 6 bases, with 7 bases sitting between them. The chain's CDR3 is CASSPNLNEQFF. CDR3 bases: TGCGCCAGCAGCCCCAATCTCAATGAGCAGTTCTTC.

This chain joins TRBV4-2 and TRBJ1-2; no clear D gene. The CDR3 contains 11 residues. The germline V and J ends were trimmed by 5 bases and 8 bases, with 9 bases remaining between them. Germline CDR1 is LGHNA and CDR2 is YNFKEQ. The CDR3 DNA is TGTGCCAGCAGCAACCATAACGGCTACACCTTC. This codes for CASSNHNGYTF.

CDR3 in amino acids: CASSQRPDTQYF. In DNA, the CDR3 is TGTGCCAGCAGCCAACGCCCAGATACGCAGTATTTT. This chain joins TRBV5-4 and TRBJ2-3, with D unclear. V lost 4 bases and J 4 bases, leaving 7 bases between the germline ends. The CDR3 has 12 amino acids. The germline CDR1 and CDR2 sequences are SGHNT and YYREEE (reference sequence).

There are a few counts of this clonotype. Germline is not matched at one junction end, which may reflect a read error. CDR3 coding DNA: TGTGTCAGCAGCCGCCCGGGACATCCGAACACTGAAGCTTTCTTT. It codes for CVSSRPGHPNTEAFF. The genes are TRBV4-2 and TRBJ1-1; D perhaps matches TRBD1 (6 bases). Germline V gives CDR1 LGHNA, CDR2 YNFKEQ. This CDR3 contains 15 residues.

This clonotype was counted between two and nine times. DNA of the CDR3: TGTGCTAGTGGTTTGGTAGGGGCGGGAGCTTCTCAAGAGACCCAGTACTTC. Translating it yields CASGLVGAGASQETQYF. The chain employs TRBV12-5 and TRBJ2-5; 7 bases are a match to TRBD2. The CDR3 length is 17 residues. The V gene's germline CDR1 is LGHNT and CDR2 FRNRAP. The V segment lost 0 bases and the J segment 2 bases; nucleotides outside the gene matches: 9.

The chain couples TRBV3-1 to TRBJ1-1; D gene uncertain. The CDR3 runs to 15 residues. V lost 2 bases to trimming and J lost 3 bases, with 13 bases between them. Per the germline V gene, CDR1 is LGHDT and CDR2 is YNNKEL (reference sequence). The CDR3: CASSQSPKTYTEAFF. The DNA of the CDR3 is TGTGCCAGCAGCCAATCTCCAAAGACTTACACTGAAGCTTTCTTT.

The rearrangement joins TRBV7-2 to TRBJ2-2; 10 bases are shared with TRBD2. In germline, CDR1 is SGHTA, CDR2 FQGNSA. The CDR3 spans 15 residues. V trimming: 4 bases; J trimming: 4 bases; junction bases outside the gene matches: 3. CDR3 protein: CASSSLAGATGELFF. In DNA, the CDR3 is TGTGCCAGCAGCTCCCTAGCGGGAGCCACCGGGGAGCTGTTTTTT.

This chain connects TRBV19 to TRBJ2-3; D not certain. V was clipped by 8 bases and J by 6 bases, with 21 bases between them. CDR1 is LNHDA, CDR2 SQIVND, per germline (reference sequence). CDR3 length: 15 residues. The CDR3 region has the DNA TGTGCCAGTGGACCGACGGAAGGGCTTTTCGATACGCAGTATTTT. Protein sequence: CASGPTEGLFDTQYF.

In nucleotides, the CDR3 is TGTGCCAGTAGTATGGGAGGGAACGGCTACAATGAGCAGTTCTTC. Translation gives CASSMGGNGYNEQFF. The chain combines TRBV19 with TRBJ2-1, with TRBD2 identical over 7 bases. CDR3 length: 15 residues. With V trimmed by 3 bases and J by 3 bases, 5 bases remained unmatched. Germline V gives CDR1 LNHDA, CDR2 SQIVND (reference sequence).

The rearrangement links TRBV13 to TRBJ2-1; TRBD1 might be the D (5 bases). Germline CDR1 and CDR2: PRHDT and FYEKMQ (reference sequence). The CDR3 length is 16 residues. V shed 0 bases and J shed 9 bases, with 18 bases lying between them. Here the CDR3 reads CASSLGQGWNGGEQFF. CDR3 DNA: TGTGCCAGCAGCTTAGGGCAGGGTTGGAATGGCGGTGAGCAGTTCTTC.

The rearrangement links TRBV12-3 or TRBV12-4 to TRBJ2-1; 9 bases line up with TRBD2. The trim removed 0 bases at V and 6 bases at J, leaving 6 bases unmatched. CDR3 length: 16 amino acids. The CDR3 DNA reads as TGTGCCAGCAGTTTAGCGCTAGGCGGGGGGGTCAATGAGCAGTTCTTC. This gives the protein CASSLALGGGVNEQFF.

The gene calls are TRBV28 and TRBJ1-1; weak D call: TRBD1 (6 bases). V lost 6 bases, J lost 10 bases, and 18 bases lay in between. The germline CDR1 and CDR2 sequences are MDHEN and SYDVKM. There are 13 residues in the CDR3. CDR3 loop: CASRPLSGGAAFF. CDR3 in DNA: TGTGCCAGCAGGCCCCTTTCCGGGGGCGCAGCTTTCTTT.

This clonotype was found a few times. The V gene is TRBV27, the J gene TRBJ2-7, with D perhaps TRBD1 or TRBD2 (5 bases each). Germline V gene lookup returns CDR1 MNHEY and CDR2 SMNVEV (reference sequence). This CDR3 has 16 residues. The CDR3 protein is CAVGHGEPAAGYEQYF. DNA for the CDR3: TGTGCAGTCGGACACGGGGAGCCCGCGGCGGGTTACGAGCAGTACTTC.